Below are 17 T cell receptor beta chains sequenced from a single sample in a study of response to subunit inactivated influenza vaccine. Using its own MiXCR run on the RT-PCR reads, TCRdb lists one record per CDR3 protein. The sample includes about 610,000 distinct CDR3 sequences, 14% seen only once; the top ten take 8.5% to 14%. The material sequenced was PBMCs from blood, taken roughly 12 days after vaccination. The receptor source for this set is a man between 50 and 59 years old who received an inactivated influenza vaccine.

This sequence joins TRBV4-3 and TRBJ2-1; TRBD2 matches at 7 bases. The junction had 8 bases not matched to a gene; V was cut back by 2 bases and J by 1 base. The CDR3 is 17 amino acids. Germline V gene sequence: CDR1 LGHNA, CDR2 YSLEER. CDR3 DNA sequence: TGCGCCAGCAGCCAAAGATCGGGGGGTTCGTCCTACAATGAGCAGTTCTTC. Translated: CASSQRSGGSSYNEQFF.

The chain joins TRBV5-1 to TRBJ2-5; D is perhaps TRBD1 (6 bases). In germline, CDR1 is SGHRS, CDR2 YFSETQ. CDR3 size: 16 residues. The V and J ends lost 0 bases and 5 bases respectively, with 17 bases between them. The CDR3 loop reads CASSLDALGAGETQYF. CDR3 DNA sequence: TGCGCCAGCAGCTTGGACGCTCTGGGGGCGGGCGAGACCCAGTACTTC.

The chain has TRBV4-3 and TRBJ2-1, with D perhaps matching TRBD2 (6 bases). Germline-derived CDR1 and CDR2 are LGHNA and YSLEER. Between the trimmed V and J ends, which lost 3 bases and 5 bases, there was a span of 8 bases. CDR3 length equals 13 residues. CDR3 loop: CASSHSGHNEQFF. CDR3 bases: TGCGCCAGCAGCCACAGCGGGCACAATGAGCAGTTCTTC.

This clonotype has ten or more counts. J is TRBJ2-3 and V is TRBV5-6; D is possibly TRBD1 (6 bases). Trimming cost V 4 bases and J 4 bases, with 19 bases left between them. The CDR3 spans 16 residues. Germline-derived CDR1 and CDR2 are SGHDT and YYEEEE. The DNA of the CDR3 is TGTGCCAGCAGCCCGAGTATAACAGGGTACGCAGATACGCAGTATTTT. This codes for CASSPSITGYADTQYF.

V and J are TRBV5-1 and TRBJ2-7; the match to TRBD2 covers 13 bases. The CDR3 contains 16 residues. In germline, CDR1 is SGHRS, CDR2 YFSETQ. V dropped 4 bases and J dropped 1; count of bases not matched to a gene: 5. CDR3 protein: CASSPGLAGVSYEQYF. In nucleotides, the CDR3 is TGCGCCAGCAGCCCCGGACTAGCGGGAGTGTCCTACGAGCAGTACTTC.

This clonotype was seen a handful of times. V usage is TRBV7-9 and J usage is TRBJ2-7, with D unresolved. The CDR3 runs 13 residues. V was trimmed by 8 bases and J by 2 bases, leaving 13 bases between them. Germline V CDR1 and CDR2: SEHNR, FQNEAQ (reference sequence). The CDR3 here is CASHQIPAYEQYF. The DNA for the CDR3 is TGTGCCAGCCACCAGATACCAGCCTACGAGCAGTACTTC. Filled out from reference TRBV7-9 and TRBJ2-7, the complete variable domain reads DTGVSQNPRHKITKRGQNVTFRCDPISEHNRLYWYRQTLGQGPEFLTYFQNEAQLEKSRLLSDRFSAERPKGSFSTLEIQRTEQGDSAMYLCASHQIPAYEQYFGPGTRLTVT.

Only a few counts were recorded for this clonotype. The chain combines TRBV2 with TRBJ2-1; TRBD2 agrees at 7 bases. After removal of 7 bases from V and 4 bases from J, the junction contained 7 bases not matched to a gene. Germline CDR1 SNHLY, CDR2 FYNNEI. CDR3 length equals 14 residues. The CDR3 DNA follows: TGTGCCAGCACTGGGACTACCTTATACAATGAGCAGTTCTTC. This translates into CASTGTTLYNEQFF.

This clonotype was found many times. The chain recombines TRBV12-3 or TRBV12-4 with TRBJ1-5; tentatively, D is TRBD1 (5 bases). The V end lost 1 base, the J end lost 11 bases, and 6 bases lay between the germline ends. CDR3 length equals 11 residues. In DNA, the CDR3 is TGTGCCAGCAGTTTAGGGGGGGCCCAGCATTTT. This sequence encodes CASSLGGAQHF.

A few counts support this clonotype. The rearrangement links TRBV28 to TRBJ2-3, with 11 bases matching TRBD2. CDR1 and CDR2 (germline): MDHEN, SYDVKM. Germline trimming cut 5 bases from V and 2 bases from J; bases unmatched to any gene: 15. The CDR3 is made up of 19 amino acids. CDR3 nucleotides: TGTGCCAGCAGTATAGTAGCGGGAGGGCCCTCCTTAAACACAGATACGCAGTATTTT. Translating it yields CASSIVAGGPSLNTDTQYF. The full variable domain, its missing parts supplied by reference TRBV28 and TRBJ2-3, is DVKVTQSSRYLVKRTGEKVFLECVQDMDHENMFWYRQDPGLGLRLIYFSYDVKMKEKGDIPEGYSVSREKKERFSLILESASTNQTSMYLCASSIVAGGPSLNTDTQYFGPGTRLTVL.

This clonotype was found many times. This chain links TRBV6-2 or TRBV6-3 with TRBJ2-1; D gene unclear. Germline CDR1 MNHEY, CDR2 SVGEGT. This CDR3 spans 14 amino acids. V dropped 0 bases and J dropped 10 bases, with 13 bases sitting between them. CDR3: CASSYSIGRPEQFF. As DNA, the CDR3 is TGTGCCAGCAGTTACTCGATCGGCAGACCCGAGCAGTTCTTC.

V usage is TRBV6-5 and J usage is TRBJ2-1; perhaps TRBD1 as D (6 bases). The CDR3 covers 14 residues. The V gene's germline CDR1 is MNHEY and CDR2 SVGAGI. With 3 bases removed from V and 5 bases from J, the gap between germline ends came to 11 bases. The CDR3 nucleotides read TGTGCCAGCAGTTATACGGGACACAACAATGAGCAGTTCTTC. As protein: CASSYTGHNNEQFF.

This chain uses TRBV5-1 with TRBJ2-3; no reliable D call. The CDR3 length is 14 residues. V was cut by 1 base and J by 4 bases, with 10 bases left in between. Germline V CDR1 and CDR2: SGHRS, YFSETQ. The CDR3 bases are TGCGCCAGCAGCTTGAATGGGTTTTCAGATACGCAGTATTTT. Translating it yields CASSLNGFSDTQYF.

This clonotype has a single count. The V call is TRBV20-1, the J call TRBJ2-7, with TRBD2 identical over 15 bases. The CDR3 runs 18 residues. Trimming took 6 bases from V and 0 from J; bases not matched to a gene: 12. Germline lookup yields CDR1 DFQATT and CDR2 SNEGSKA (reference sequence). CDR3 bases: TGCAGTGCCGATATGTACGGGACTAGCGGGAGGAACTCCTACGAGCAGTACTTC. The encoded protein is CSADMYGTSGRNSYEQYF.

This clonotype has a handful of counts. This chain uses TRBV20-1 with TRBJ2-7; 8 bases are shared with TRBD1. This CDR3 has 15 residues. Germline loops: CDR1 DFQATT, CDR2 SNEGSKA (reference sequence). The V segment lost 2 bases and the J segment 4 bases; nucleotides outside the gene matches: 10. The CDR3 bases are TGCAGTGCTAGACGGACAGGGCGCGGGGATTACGAGCAGTACTTC. This sequence encodes CSARRTGRGDYEQYF.

On this clonotype itself: One end of the junction does not line up with germline, which may come from a read error. This chain connects TRBV20-1 to TRBJ2-3; D may correspond to TRBD1 or TRBD2 (6 bases each). The germline CDR1 and CDR2 sequences are DFQATT and SNEGSKA (reference sequence). The CDR3 covers 15 residues. The CDR3 DNA reads as TGCAGTGCCACGGAGGACAGCACTAGCACAGATACGCAGTCTTTT. It is translated as CSATEDSTSTDTQSF.

The sample holds a few counts of this clonotype. This rearrangement joins TRBV5-6 to TRBJ2-7; 9 bases fit TRBD1. Trimming took 1 base from V and 2 from J; bases not matched to a gene: 7. Germline V gene lookup returns CDR1 SGHDT and CDR2 YYEEEE. The length of the CDR3 is 16 residues. For the CDR3, the DNA is TGTGCCAGCAGCTTGATGTTCCGACAGGGGGCCTACGAGCAGTACTTC. This sequence encodes CASSLMFRQGAYEQYF. The variable domain in full, completed from reference TRBV5-6 and TRBJ2-7, reads DAGVTQSPTHLIKTRGQQVTLRCSPKSGHDTVSWYQQALGQGPQFIFQYYEEEERQRGNFPDRFSGHQFPNYSSELNVNALLLGDSALYLCASSLMFRQGAYEQYFGPGTRLTVT.

This clonotype has at least ten counts. This chain uses TRBV5-1 with TRBJ1-5, with D hard to call. Germline CDR1 reads SGHRS; CDR2 reads YFSETQ. The CDR3 has 15 residues. Trimming pared 0 bases from V and 6 bases from J, leaving 13 bases between. The DNA for the CDR3 is TGCGCCAGCAGCTTGGAAGGAGCCGACGTTCAGCCCCAGCATTTT. Protein sequence: CASSLEGADVQPQHF.